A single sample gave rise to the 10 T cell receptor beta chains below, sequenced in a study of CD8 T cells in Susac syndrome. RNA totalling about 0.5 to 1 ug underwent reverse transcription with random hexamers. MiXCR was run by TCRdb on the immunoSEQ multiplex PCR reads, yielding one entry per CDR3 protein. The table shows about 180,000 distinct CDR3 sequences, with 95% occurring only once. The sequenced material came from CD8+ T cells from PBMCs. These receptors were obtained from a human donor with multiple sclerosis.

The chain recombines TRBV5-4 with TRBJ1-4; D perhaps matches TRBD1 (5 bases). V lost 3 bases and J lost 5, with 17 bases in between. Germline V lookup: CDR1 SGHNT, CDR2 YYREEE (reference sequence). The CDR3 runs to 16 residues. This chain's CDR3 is CASSSSVKEGNEKLFF. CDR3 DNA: TGTGCCAGCAGCTCCTCCGTGAAGGAGGGGAATGAAAAACTGTTTTTT.

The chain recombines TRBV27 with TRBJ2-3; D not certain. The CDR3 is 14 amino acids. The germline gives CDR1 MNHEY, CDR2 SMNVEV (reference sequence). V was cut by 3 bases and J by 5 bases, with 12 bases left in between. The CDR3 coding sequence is TGTGCCAGCAGTTTCCCCGGGTTGGGAGATACGCAGTATTTT. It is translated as CASSFPGLGDTQYF.

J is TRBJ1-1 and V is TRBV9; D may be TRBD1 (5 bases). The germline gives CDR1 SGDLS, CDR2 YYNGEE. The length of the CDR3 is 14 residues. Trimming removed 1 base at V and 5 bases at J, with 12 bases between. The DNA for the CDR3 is TGTGCCAGCAGCGTAAAGGGGTGGGGAACTGAAGCTTTCTTT. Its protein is CASSVKGWGTEAFF.

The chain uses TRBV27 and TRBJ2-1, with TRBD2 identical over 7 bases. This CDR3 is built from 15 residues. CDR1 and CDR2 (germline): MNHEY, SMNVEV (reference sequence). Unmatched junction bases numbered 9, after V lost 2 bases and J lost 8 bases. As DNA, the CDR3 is TGTGCCAGCAGTTTAAGCGGGACTCCCGGCCATGAGCAGTTCTTC. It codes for CASSLSGTPGHEQFF.

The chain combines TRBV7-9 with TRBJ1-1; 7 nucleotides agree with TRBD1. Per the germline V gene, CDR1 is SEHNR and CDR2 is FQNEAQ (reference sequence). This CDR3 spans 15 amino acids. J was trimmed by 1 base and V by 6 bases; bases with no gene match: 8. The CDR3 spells CASRGQLGWNTEAFF. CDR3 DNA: TGTGCCAGCAGGGGACAGCTAGGCTGGAACACTGAAGCTTTCTTT.

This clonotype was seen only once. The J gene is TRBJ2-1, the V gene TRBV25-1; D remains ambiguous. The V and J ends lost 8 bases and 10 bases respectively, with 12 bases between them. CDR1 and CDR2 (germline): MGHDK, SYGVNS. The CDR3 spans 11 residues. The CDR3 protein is CASRRMEEQFF. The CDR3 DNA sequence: TGTGCCAGCCGCAGGATGGAGGAGCAGTTCTTC.

CDR3 residues: CASSLGGTGANEAFF. In DNA, the CDR3 is TGTGCCAGCAGCTTAGGCGGGACAGGGGCTAATGAAGCTTTCTTT. This chain links TRBV13 with TRBJ1-1; 10 positions agree with TRBD1. V lost 0 bases and J lost 7; bases outside the gene matches: 5. The germline CDR1 and CDR2 sequences are PRHDT and FYEKMQ (reference sequence). CDR3 length: 15 residues.

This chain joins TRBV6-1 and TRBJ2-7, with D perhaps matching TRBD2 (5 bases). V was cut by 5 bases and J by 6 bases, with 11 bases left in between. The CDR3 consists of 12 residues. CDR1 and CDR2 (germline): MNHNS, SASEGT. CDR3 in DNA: TGTGCCAGCAGTCTTACTAGTCGCGAGCAGTACTTC. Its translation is CASSLTSREQYF.

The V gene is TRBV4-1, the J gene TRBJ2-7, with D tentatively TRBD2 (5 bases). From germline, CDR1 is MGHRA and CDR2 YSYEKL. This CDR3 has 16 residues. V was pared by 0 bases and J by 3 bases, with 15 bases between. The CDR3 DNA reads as TGCGCCAGCAGCCAAGATCGGGGTAGTCTGGGCTACGAGCAGTACTTC. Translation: CASSQDRGSLGYEQYF.

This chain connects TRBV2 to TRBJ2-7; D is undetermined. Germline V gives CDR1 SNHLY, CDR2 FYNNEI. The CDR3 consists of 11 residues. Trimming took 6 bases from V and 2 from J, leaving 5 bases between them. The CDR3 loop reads CASRGTYEQYF. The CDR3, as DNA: TGTGCCAGCAGGGGGACCTACGAGCAGTACTTC.